This T cell receptor beta chain derives from a study of blood T cell repertoires in COVID-19. Study context: Collection of acute and convalescent COVID-19 samples took place in the United States, Italy and Spain. PBMCs, B-cell-depleted T cells, or T cells provided the cDNA or gDNA that made up the material.

Libraries were prepared by immunoSEQ multiplex PCR; TCRdb keeps only in-frame clonotypes and omits some of them. Of roughly 230,000 clones listed, about 80% are singletons. Membership in each cohort depended on participant-reported clinical history. Each recovered donor of Cohort 3 presented with two negative PCRs, clearance, or symptom resolution. Losses at the gene ends were 0 bases for V and 11 bases for J; bases not matched to a gene: 9. The CDR3 spans 14 residues. The germline CDR1 and CDR2 sequences are SGHRS and YFSETQ. This receptor was identified in a man aged 45-60 years who had recovered from COVID-19. This chain connects TRBV5-1 to TRBJ2-7; 9 bases line up with TRBD2. The sample taken for sequencing was PBMCs or T cells enriched from blood (not recorded which). The DNA for the CDR3 is TGCGCCAGCAGCTTGGAAGTTAGCGGGAGCCTGAAGTACTTC. Translation: CASSLEVSGSLKYF.